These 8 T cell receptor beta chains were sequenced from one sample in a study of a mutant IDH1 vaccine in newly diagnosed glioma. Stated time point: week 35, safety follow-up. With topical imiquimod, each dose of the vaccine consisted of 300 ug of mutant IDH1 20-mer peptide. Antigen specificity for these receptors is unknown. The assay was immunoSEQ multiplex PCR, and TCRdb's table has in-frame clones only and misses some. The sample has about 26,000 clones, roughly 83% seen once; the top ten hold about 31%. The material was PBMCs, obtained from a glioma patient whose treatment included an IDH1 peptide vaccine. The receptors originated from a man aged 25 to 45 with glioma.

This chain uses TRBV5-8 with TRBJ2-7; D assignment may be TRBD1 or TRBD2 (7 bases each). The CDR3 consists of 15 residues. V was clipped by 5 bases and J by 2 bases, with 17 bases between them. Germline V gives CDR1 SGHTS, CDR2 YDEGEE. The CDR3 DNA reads TGTGCCAGCAGAAATCCAGGGGGGGGCCCCTACGAGCAGTACTTC. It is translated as CASRNPGGGPYEQYF.

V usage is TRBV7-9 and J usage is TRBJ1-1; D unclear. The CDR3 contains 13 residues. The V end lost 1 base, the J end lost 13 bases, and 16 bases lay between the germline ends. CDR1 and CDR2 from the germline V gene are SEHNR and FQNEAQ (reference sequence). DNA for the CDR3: TGTGCCAGCAGCTTAGTCCAGACTGGTTTCGGTTTCTTT. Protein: CASSLVQTGFGFF.

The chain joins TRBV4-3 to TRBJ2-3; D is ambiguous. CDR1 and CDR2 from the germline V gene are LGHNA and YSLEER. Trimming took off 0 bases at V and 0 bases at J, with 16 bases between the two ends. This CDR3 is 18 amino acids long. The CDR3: CASSQDGIGPSSTDTQYF. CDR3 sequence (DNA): TGCGCCAGCAGCCAAGATGGCATAGGCCCATCTAGCACAGATACGCAGTATTTT.

DNA for the CDR3: TGTGCCAGCAGAAGCACAGGGGATCCTGGAAACACCATATATTTT. Translation gives CASRSTGDPGNTIYF. The chain uses TRBV6-5 and TRBJ1-3; 7 bases are a match to TRBD1. Germline V gives CDR1 MNHEY, CDR2 SVGAGI. There are 15 residues in the CDR3. J gave up 2 bases and V 6 bases, and 7 bases lay outside the gene matches.

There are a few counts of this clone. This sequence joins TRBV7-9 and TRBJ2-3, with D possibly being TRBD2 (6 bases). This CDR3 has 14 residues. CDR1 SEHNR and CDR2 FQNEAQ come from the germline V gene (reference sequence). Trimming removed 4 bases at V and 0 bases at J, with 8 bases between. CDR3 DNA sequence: TGTGCCAGCAGCTGGGGGGATAGCACAGATACGCAGTATTTT. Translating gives CASSWGDSTDTQYF.

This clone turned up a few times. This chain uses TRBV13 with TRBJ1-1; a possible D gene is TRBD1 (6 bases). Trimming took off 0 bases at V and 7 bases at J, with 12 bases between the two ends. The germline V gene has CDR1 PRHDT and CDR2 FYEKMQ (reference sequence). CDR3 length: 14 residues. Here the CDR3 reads CASSLGRGVNEAFF. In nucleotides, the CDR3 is TGTGCCAGCAGCTTAGGAAGGGGGGTAAATGAAGCTTTCTTT. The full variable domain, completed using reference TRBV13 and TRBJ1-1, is AAGVIQSPRHLIKEKRETATLKCYPIPRHDTVYWYQQGPGQDPQFLISFYEKMQSDKGSIPDRFSAQQFSDYHSELNMSSLELGDSALYFCASSLGRGVNEAFFGQGTRLTVV.

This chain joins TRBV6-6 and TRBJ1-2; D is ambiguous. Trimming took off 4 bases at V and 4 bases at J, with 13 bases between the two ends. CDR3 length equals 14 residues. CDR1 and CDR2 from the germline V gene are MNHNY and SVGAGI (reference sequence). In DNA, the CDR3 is TGTGCCAGCAGTTCCCCTCCGTGGGCCTATGGCTACACCTTC. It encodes CASSSPPWAYGYTF.

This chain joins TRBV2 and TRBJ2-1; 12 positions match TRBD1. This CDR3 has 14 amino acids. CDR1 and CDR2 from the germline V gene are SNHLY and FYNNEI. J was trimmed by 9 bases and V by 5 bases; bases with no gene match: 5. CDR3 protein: CASSTGTGGIEQFF. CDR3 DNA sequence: TGTGCCAGCAGTACCGGGACAGGGGGCATTGAGCAGTTCTTC.